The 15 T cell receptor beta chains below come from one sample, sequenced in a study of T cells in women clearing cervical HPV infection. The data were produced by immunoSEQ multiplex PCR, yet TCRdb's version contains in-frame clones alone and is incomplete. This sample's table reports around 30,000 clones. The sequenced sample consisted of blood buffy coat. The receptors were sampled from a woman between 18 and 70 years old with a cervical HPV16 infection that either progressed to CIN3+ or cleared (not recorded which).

The sequenced part of the CDR3 DNA is TGTGCCAGCAGCCCACACCCCGGACTAGCGGGAGGGCCCTCCTACGAG. Protein sequence: CASSPHPGLAGGPSYE. The whole CDR3 sequence is CASSPHPGLAGGPSYEQYF. The V and J genes are TRBV4-2 and TRBJ2-7, with TRBD2 matching over 15 bases. The read ends 3 residues shy of where the CDR3 ends; the end is completed using the germline J gene. The CDR3 runs 19 residues. Germline CDR1 is LGHNA and CDR2 is YNFKEQ. The trim removed 4 bases at V and 0 bases at J, leaving 10 bases unmatched.

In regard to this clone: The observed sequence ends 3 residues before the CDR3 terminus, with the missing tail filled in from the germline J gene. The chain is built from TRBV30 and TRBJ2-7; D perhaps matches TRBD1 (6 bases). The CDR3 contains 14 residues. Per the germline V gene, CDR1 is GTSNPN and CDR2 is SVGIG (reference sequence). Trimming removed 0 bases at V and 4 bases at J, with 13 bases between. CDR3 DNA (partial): TGTGCCTGGAGTGTACAGGGACATCCTTACGAG. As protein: CAWSVQGHPYE. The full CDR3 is CAWSVQGHPYEQYF.

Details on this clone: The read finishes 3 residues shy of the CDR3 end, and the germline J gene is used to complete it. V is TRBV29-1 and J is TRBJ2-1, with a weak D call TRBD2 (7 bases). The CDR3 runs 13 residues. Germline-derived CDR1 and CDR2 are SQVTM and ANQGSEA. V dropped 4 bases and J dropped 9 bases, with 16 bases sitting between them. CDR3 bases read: TGCAGCGTTGCACAGGGAGGGCTCGGTGAG. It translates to CSVAQGGLGE. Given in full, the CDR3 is CSVAQGGLGEQFF.

CDR3 protein: CASSFSVGSGRTYNEQFF. The CDR3 DNA, read in part, is TGCGCCAGCAGCTTTTCTGTCGGTAGCGGGAGGACCTACAATGAG. The chain is built from TRBV5-1 and TRBJ2-1; 10 positions match TRBD2. The CDR3 goes on 3 residues after the read ends, and that part is filled in from the germline J gene. The ends lost 2 bases at V and 2 bases at J; junction bases unmatched: 10. The germline V gene has CDR1 SGHRS and CDR2 YFSETQ. This CDR3 is 18 amino acids long. The whole variable domain, filled in from reference TRBV5-1 and TRBJ2-1, reads KAGVTQTPRYLIKTRGQQVTLSCSPISGHRSVSWYQQTPGQGLQFLFEYFSETQRNKGNFPGRFSGRQFSNSRSEMNVSTLELGDSALYLCASSFSVGSGRTYNEQFFGPGTRLTVL.

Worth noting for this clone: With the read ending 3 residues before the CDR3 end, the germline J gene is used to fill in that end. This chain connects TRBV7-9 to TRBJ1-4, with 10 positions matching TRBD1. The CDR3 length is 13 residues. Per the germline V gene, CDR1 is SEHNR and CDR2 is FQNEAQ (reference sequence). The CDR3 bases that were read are TGTGCCAGCAGCATAGGACGGGACAGGGGA. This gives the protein CASSIGRDRG. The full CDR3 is CASSIGRDRGLFF.

Partial CDR3 DNA: TGTGCCAGCAGTGAGGGACAGAACTACGAG. This codes for CASSEGQNYE. The full CDR3 is CASSEGQNYEQYF. The chain couples TRBV2 to TRBJ2-7; the match to TRBD1 covers 7 bases. Read sequence stops 3 residues before the CDR3 end, and the germline J gene provides the missing end. Per the germline V gene, CDR1 is SNHLY and CDR2 is FYNNEI. This CDR3 is built from 13 residues. Trimming removed 3 bases from V and 3 bases from J; junction bases left unmatched: 2.

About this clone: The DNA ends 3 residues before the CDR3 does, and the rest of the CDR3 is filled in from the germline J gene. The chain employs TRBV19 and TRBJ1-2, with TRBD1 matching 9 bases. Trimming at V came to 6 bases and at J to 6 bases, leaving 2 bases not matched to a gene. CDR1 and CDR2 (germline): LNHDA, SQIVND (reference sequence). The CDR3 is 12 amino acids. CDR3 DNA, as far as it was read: TGTGCCAGTAGGGGGACAGGGAATGGC. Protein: CASRGTGNG. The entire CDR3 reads CASRGTGNGYTF.

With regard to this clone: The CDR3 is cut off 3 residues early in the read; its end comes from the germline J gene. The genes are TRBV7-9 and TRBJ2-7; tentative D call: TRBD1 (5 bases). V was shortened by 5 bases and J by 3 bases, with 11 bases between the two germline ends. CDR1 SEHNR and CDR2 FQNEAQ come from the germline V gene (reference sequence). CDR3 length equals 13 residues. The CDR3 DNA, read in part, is TGTGCCAGCAGCCTCCCAGGACACTACGAG. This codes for CASSLPGHYE. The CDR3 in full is CASSLPGHYEQYF.

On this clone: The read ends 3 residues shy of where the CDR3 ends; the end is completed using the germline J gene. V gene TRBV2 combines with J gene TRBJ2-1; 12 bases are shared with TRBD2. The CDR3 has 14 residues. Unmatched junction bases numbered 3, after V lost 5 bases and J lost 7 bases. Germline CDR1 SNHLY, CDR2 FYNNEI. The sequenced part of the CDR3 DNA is TGTGCCAGCAGTCATGGGACTAGCGGGAATGAG. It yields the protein CASSHGTSGNE. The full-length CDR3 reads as CASSHGTSGNEQFF.

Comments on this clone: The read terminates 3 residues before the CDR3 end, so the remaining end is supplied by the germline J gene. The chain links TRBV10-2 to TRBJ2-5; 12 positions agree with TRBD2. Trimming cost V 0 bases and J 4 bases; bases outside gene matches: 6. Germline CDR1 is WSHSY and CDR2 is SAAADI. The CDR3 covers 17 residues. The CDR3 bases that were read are TGCGCCAGCAGTGAGTCTAACCTAGCGGGAGGGAGAGAGACC. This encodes CASSESNLAGGRET. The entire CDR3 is CASSESNLAGGRETQYF.

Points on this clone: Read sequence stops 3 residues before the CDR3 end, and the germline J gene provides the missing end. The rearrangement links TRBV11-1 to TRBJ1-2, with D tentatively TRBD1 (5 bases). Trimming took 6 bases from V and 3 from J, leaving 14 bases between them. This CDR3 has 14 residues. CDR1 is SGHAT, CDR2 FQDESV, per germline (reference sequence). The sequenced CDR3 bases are TGTGCCAGCAGTGCAGGACAAGGGTACTATGGC. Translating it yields CASSAGQGYYG. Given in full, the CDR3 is CASSAGQGYYGYTF. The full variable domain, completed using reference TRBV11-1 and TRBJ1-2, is EAEVAQSPRYKITEKSQAVAFWCDPISGHATLYWYRQILGQGPELLVQFQDESVVDDSQLPKDRFSAERLKGVDSTLKIQPAELGDSAMYLCASSAGQGYYGYTFGSGTRLTVV.

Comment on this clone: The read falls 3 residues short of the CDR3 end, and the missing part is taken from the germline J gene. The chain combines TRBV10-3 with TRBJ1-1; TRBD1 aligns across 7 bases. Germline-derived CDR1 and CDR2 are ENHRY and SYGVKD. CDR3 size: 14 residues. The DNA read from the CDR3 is TGTGCCATCGCCCCCGAGGGGGCTATTTCGGAA. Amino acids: CAIAPEGAISE. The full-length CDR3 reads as CAIAPEGAISEAFF.

Partial CDR3 DNA: TGTGCCAGTAGTATAGTTAGGGGACAGGCCTTGAACACTGAA. Amino acid sequence: CASSIVRGQALNTE. The full CDR3 sequence reads CASSIVRGQALNTEAFF. This chain connects TRBV19 to TRBJ1-1; 8 bases line up with TRBD1. The DNA ends 3 residues before the CDR3 does, and the rest of the CDR3 is filled in from the germline J gene. Germline V gene data show CDR1 as LNHDA and CDR2 as SQIVND (reference sequence). This CDR3 contains 17 residues. V lost 1 base and J lost 0; bases outside the gene matches: 7.

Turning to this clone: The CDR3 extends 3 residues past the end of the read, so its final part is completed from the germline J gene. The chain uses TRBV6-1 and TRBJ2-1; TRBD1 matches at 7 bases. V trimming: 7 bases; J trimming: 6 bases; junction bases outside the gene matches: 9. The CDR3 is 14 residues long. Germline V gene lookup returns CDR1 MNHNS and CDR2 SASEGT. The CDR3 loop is CASTETGSPNEQFF. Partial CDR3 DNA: TGTGCCAGCACTGAGACAGGGTCACCCAATGAG.

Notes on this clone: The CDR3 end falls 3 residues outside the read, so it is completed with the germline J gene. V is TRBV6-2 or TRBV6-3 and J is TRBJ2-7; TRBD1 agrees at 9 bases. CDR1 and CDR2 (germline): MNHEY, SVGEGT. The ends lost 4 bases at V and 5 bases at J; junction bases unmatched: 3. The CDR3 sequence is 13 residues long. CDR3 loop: CASSWGTGNEQYF. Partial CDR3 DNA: TGTGCCAGCAGTTGGGGGACAGGGAACGAG.